This TCR beta chain was found in a study of vaccination effects on CD4 cells after COVID-19. Study details: Sequencing in the ViraFEST assay came after antigen-specific CD4+ T cells had been expanded with viral peptide pools, which were used to stimulate PBMC. Post-vaccine sampling took place a median of 72 days after the second dose.

Worth noting for this clone: Its matching antigen is unknown.

CD4+ T cell isolation took place after less than 13 days of culture. The person's infection with SARS-CoV-2, confirmed by PCR, took place between March and December 2020. Participants were given two doses of BNT162b2 or mRNA-1273 vaccine. Profiling relied on immunoSEQ multiplex PCR, and the TCRdb table lists in-frame clones only, not all of them. Of about 50,000 clones listed, 65% to 80% are singletons. In germline, CDR1 is LNHDA, CDR2 SQIVND (reference sequence). CDR3 length: 14 residues. V gave up 1 base and J gave up 5 bases, with 11 bases separating them. The genes are TRBV19 and TRBJ1-2; D unclear. The specimen comprised CD4+ T cells from PBMCs cultured without peptide, sampled after COVID-19 vaccination. The source is a human donor who had a prior SARS-CoV-2 infection. The CDR3 protein is CASSIVVGRYGYTF. The CDR3 DNA reads TGTGCCAGTAGTATAGTGGTGGGCCGATATGGCTACACCTTC.